This T cell receptor (beta chain) was retrieved from a study of blood T cells in healthy people across ages (dated by TCRdb to about 2015). At the level of the whole study: In model experiments, template switching captured about one uniquely barcoded TCR beta cDNA molecule for every two T cells. The donors were split into four age groups: young (average 16 years), middle-aged (around 40), aged (more than 60) and long-lived (over 75). Using deep sequencing normalized with unique cDNA molecular identifiers, the study measured how TCR beta repertoire diversity changes with age. Donors of different ages were randomly distributed across sequencing lanes to avoid experimental bias. The study analyzed two additional independent replicas of 1 million unique cDNA reads from the same blood draw for two donors, one aged 18 to 29 and one aged 80 or older.

The library came from 5' RACE. A second PCR of about 6 to 11 cycles was run with a J-beta primer mix and a sample-barcoded 5' primer. A unique molecular identifier was introduced onto each TCR beta cDNA molecule by a template-switch 5' adaptor carrying 12 random nucleotides. Each sample yielded at least 2.5 million CDR3-containing paired-end reads. All of the RNA was converted into first-strand cDNA using the Mint cDNA synthesis kit, with a TRBC-specific oligonucleotide serving as the primer. Following uracil-DNA glycosylase treatment, all cDNA underwent a first 18-cycle PCR with the universal primers M1SS and BC2_uni_R. Turning to the authors' computational methods: Each sample was normalized by randomly selecting 1 million high-quality reads, each carrying a distinct molecular identifier. Instead of being binned into consensus sequences, reads with shared molecular identifiers were discarded. MiTCR, run with a Q25 quality threshold and the strictest error-elimination algorithm, handled CDR3 identification, clonotype clustering and error correction. Lower-bound total TCR beta diversity was estimated with a nonparametric unseen species model using Euler transformation. TCRdb reworked the public reads: Q25 trimming with fastp, MiXCR clone assembly, productive beta chains retained. CDR3 protein sequences are deduplicated, and each keeps its most common genes and DNA. The V and J calls were not made by the authors but by TCRdb's processing. The sample table lists 1,800,000 or so distinct CDR3 sequences, about two fifths of them with a count of one. Jointly, the top ten make up roughly 23% of the sample.

Systemically healthy Caucasian individuals from Russia, around 39 in total and aged 6 to 90 years, were included as donors. Each donor gave 8 to 10 milliliters of peripheral blood, collected into EDTA-treated Vacutainer tubes. PBMCs were isolated by Ficoll-Paque density-gradient centrifugation, with at least 6.5 million obtained per sample. Total RNA, at least 6 micrograms per sample, was extracted from PBMCs with Trizol reagent. The percentages of naive CD45RAhigh/CD27high T cells were determined by flow cytometry on a PBMC aliquot from every donor. This clonotype was seen more than once but under ten times. The target of this receptor is not known. There are no base qualities to consult, and no much larger clone falls within one base. General conclusions and limits of the study: Observed TCR beta diversity correlated strongly with the percentage of naive T cells measured by flow cytometry. The CMV infection status of donors was not known, potentially confounding age-related changes in expanded clonotypes. As age increased, observed TCR beta diversity per million T cells dropped in a roughly linear way, and a significant reduction was already evident by age about 40. Estimates of total diversity based on one million sequenced T cells were regarded as lower bounds and as underestimates. Because profiling used bulk unsorted PBMCs, naive and antigen-experienced compartments could not be compared conclusively. The long-lived group showed more naive CD4+ T cells, fewer expanded clones and increased TCR diversity than the aged group, suggesting age selection.

The germline V gene encodes CDR1 SGHTA and CDR2 FQGNSA. Trimming leaves V shorter by 6 bases and J shorter by 6 bases, with the junction holding 10 bases beyond the gene matches. There are 15 amino acids in the CDR3, from cysteine to phenylalanine inclusive. Only CDR3 DNA is held: 45 bases, read in frame from base 1. The sequence links TRBV7-2 to TRBJ1-5; 8 bases in the junction line up with TRBD1. The sequencing input was blood. The TCR comes from a human donor in good health. The DNA sequence follows: TGTGCCAGCAGATCCGAGACAGGGGCGGGTCAGCCCCAGCATTTT. This is translated as CASRSETGAGQPQHF.